Following are 10 T cell receptor beta chains from one sample sequenced in a study of a mutant IDH1 vaccine in newly diagnosed glioma. Libraries were prepared by immunoSEQ multiplex PCR; TCRdb keeps only in-frame clonotypes and omits some of them. This table holds about 120,000 clones, 85% to 90% found once. No antigens are known for them. Time point here: week 11, during vaccination. Topical imiquimod was applied with each vaccine dose, which held 300 ug of mutant IDH1 20-mer peptide. The sequenced sample was PBMCs, obtained from a glioma patient whose treatment included an IDH1 peptide vaccine. The receptor set was obtained from a woman aged 45 to 65 with glioma.

This rearrangement joins TRBV19 to TRBJ2-2; 8 nucleotides line up with TRBD1. The CDR3 is made up of 14 amino acids. Losses at the gene ends were 7 bases for V and 5 bases for J; bases not matched to a gene: 6. Germline V gene lookup returns CDR1 LNHDA and CDR2 SQIVND (reference sequence). DNA for the CDR3: TGTGCCAGTATTGGACAGGGAAAAACCGGGGAGCTGTTTTTT. Translation: CASIGQGKTGELFF.

V is TRBV5-1 and J is TRBJ2-2; 10 bases align to TRBD2. With V trimmed by 4 bases and J by 0 bases, 3 bases remained unmatched. Germline-derived CDR1 and CDR2 are SGHRS and YFSETQ. CDR3 length equals 16 residues. In nucleotides, the CDR3 is TGCGCCAGCAGCGTAACTAGCGGGACGAACACCGGGGAGCTGTTTTTT. It yields the protein CASSVTSGTNTGELFF.

A single count supports this clone. This chain uses TRBV19 with TRBJ2-5; weak D call: TRBD2 (5 bases). This CDR3 has 12 amino acids. V gave up 3 bases and J gave up 5 bases, with 7 bases separating them. CDR1 LNHDA and CDR2 SQIVND come from the germline V gene (reference sequence). CDR3 residues: CASSIRGETQYF. The CDR3, as DNA: TGTGCCAGTAGTATTCGGGGTGAGACCCAGTACTTC.

The CDR3 sequence: CASSLLAGVSGTDTQYF. The CDR3 nucleotides are TGCGCCAGCAGCTTGCTAGCGGGAGTATCTGGCACAGATACGCAGTATTTT. This chain connects TRBV5-1 to TRBJ2-3; 10 bases match TRBD2. This CDR3 has 17 amino acids. Germline V gene lookup returns CDR1 SGHRS and CDR2 YFSETQ. Germline trimming cut 1 base from V and 1 base from J; bases unmatched to any gene: 6.

CDR3 residues: CASSPSGAGVYEQYF. CDR3 DNA: TGTGCCAGCAGTCCCTCGGGAGCGGGAGTCTACGAGCAGTACTTC. This chain links TRBV28 with TRBJ2-7; 8 bases match TRBD2. The CDR3 consists of 15 residues. Germline V gives CDR1 MDHEN, CDR2 SYDVKM. V shed 5 bases, J shed 3 bases, and the junction held 9 bases outside the gene matches. Full variable domain (missing parts from reference TRBV28 and TRBJ2-7): DVKVTQSSRYLVKRTGEKVFLECVQDMDHENMFWYRQDPGLGLRLIYFSYDVKMKEKGDIPEGYSVSREKKERFSLILESASTNQTSMYLCASSPSGAGVYEQYFGPGTRLTVT.

The chain combines TRBV28 with TRBJ1-1; D may be TRBD1 (5 bases). The CDR3 has 14 amino acids. V was shortened by 2 bases and J by 3 bases, with 10 bases between the two germline ends. Germline V CDR1 and CDR2: MDHEN, SYDVKM. The CDR3 DNA reads as TGTGCCAGCAGTTTACAAGGGGTCTACACTGAAGCTTTCTTT. It is translated as CASSLQGVYTEAFF. Looking up the rest from reference TRBV28 and TRBJ1-1 gives the full variable domain: DVKVTQSSRYLVKRTGEKVFLECVQDMDHENMFWYRQDPGLGLRLIYFSYDVKMKEKGDIPEGYSVSREKKERFSLILESASTNQTSMYLCASSLQGVYTEAFFGQGTRLTVV.

This clone was seen only once. The chain joins TRBV5-1 to TRBJ2-7; 8 bases are shared with TRBD1. Germline values: CDR1 SGHRS, CDR2 YFSETQ. V lost 3 bases to trimming and J lost 4 bases; unmatched junction nucleotides: 3. The CDR3 sequence is 13 residues long. Here the CDR3 reads CASSSGTGYEQYF. The CDR3 nucleotides are TGCGCCAGCAGCTCCGGGACAGGATACGAGCAGTACTTC.

The rearrangement links TRBV29-1 to TRBJ2-5; unclear D gene. The CDR3 is 10 amino acids. Germline V gives CDR1 SQVTM, CDR2 ANQGSEA. V was trimmed by 4 bases and J by 3 bases, leaving 3 bases between them. CDR3 protein: CSVGKETQYF. CDR3 sequence (DNA): TGCAGCGTTGGGAAAGAGACCCAGTACTTC. Complete variable domain (other parts from reference TRBV29-1 and TRBJ2-5): SAVISQKPSRDICQRGTSLTIQCQVDSQVTMMFWYRQQPGQSLTLIATANQGSEATYESGFVIDKFPISRPNLTFSTLTVSNMSPEDSSIYLCSVGKETQYFGPGTRLLVL.

The chain employs TRBV7-9 and TRBJ2-1; D call uncertain. There are 15 residues in the CDR3. Trimming shortened V by 5 bases and J by 0 bases, and 11 bases separated the two germline ends. CDR1 is SEHNR and CDR2 is FQNEAQ in the germline V gene (reference sequence). CDR3 in amino acids: CASSAPTGSYNEQFF. The DNA for the CDR3 is TGTGCCAGCAGCGCCCCGACTGGCTCCTACAATGAGCAGTTCTTC.

V and J are TRBV10-3 and TRBJ1-4; 10 bases are a match to TRBD1. CDR1 is ENHRY, CDR2 SYGVKD, per germline. The CDR3 runs to 13 residues. Unmatched junction bases numbered 2, after V lost 5 bases and J lost 8 bases. As DNA, the CDR3 is TGTGCCATCAGTCGGGGACAGGGGGAAAAACTGTTTTTT. Translated, it gives CAISRGQGEKLFF.